What follows are 16 T cell receptor beta chains derived from one specimen sequenced in a study of shared clonotypes between healthy human individuals. Profiling relied on immunoSEQ multiplex PCR, and the TCRdb table lists in-frame clones only, not all of them. The sample includes about 1.5 million clones, roughly 96% of them seen just once. Sequencing input: naive CD4+ T cells sorted from blood. Indicated subset: CD45RA+ positively selected. Receptors were obtained from a man younger than 45 in good health.

The gene calls are TRBV6-1 and TRBJ2-7, with D hard to call. Germline CDR1 is MNHNS and CDR2 is SASEGT. CDR3 length: 13 residues. The germline V and J ends were trimmed by 4 bases and 0 bases, with 7 bases remaining between them. CDR3 DNA sequence: TGTGCCAGCAGTGGAAGGGCCTCCTACGAGCAGTACTTC. Its translation is CASSGRASYEQYF.

This chain joins TRBV2 and TRBJ2-2; no reliable D call. Trimming cost V 3 bases and J 6 bases, with 8 bases left between them. Germline V gene data show CDR1 as SNHLY and CDR2 as FYNNEI. This CDR3 spans 13 amino acids. The CDR3: CASSEHEPGELFF. CDR3 nucleotide sequence: TGTGCCAGCAGTGAGCATGAGCCCGGGGAGCTGTTTTTT. Drawing the rest from reference TRBV2 and TRBJ2-2, the complete variable domain is EPEVTQTPSHQVTQMGQEVILRCVPISNHLYFYWYRQILGQKVEFLVSFYNNEISEKSEIFDDQFSVERPDGSNFTLKIRSTKLEDSAMYFCASSEHEPGELFFGEGSRLTVL.

This clone was seen once. Other DNA sequences of this sample code for an identical CDR3. The CDR3 reads CSARTGVYEQYF. DNA of the CDR3: TGCAGCGCCAGGACAGGGGTCTACGAGCAGTACTTC. This sequence joins TRBV29-1 and TRBJ2-7, with 9 bases that match TRBD1. The CDR3 spans 12 residues. J gave up 3 bases and V 7 bases, and 4 bases lay outside the gene matches. CDR1 and CDR2 from the germline V gene are SQVTM and ANQGSEA.

The chain carries TRBV5-1 and TRBJ2-5; 14 bases map to TRBD2. This CDR3 spans 18 amino acids. Germline V gene sequence: CDR1 SGHRS, CDR2 YFSETQ. With 0 bases clipped from V and 4 bases from J, the junction kept 8 bases outside the gene matches. The CDR3 region is CASSLGLAGGPVAETQYF. In nucleotides, the CDR3 is TGCGCCAGCAGCTTGGGACTAGCGGGAGGGCCCGTCGCAGAGACCCAGTACTTC.

In its sample, this clone was seen a few times. The CDR3 protein is CAAAGGPSYEQYF. The CDR3 nucleotides are TGTGCCGCGGCGGGAGGGCCCTCCTACGAGCAGTACTTC. V is TRBV5-4 and J is TRBJ2-7; 9 bases match TRBD2. CDR3 length equals 13 residues. Looked up from germline, CDR1 is SGHNT and CDR2 is YYREEE (reference sequence). Trimming cost V 10 bases and J 0 bases; bases outside gene matches: 5.

The chain combines TRBV7-9 with TRBJ2-7; 10 nucleotides align to TRBD1. This CDR3 spans 16 amino acids. With 5 bases clipped from V and 3 bases from J, the junction kept 10 bases outside the gene matches. Germline assignment: CDR1 SEHNR and CDR2 FQNEAQ (reference sequence). CDR3 in amino acids: CASSQYRDRGYYEQYF. The CDR3 DNA is TGTGCCAGCAGCCAGTACCGGGACAGGGGTTACTACGAGCAGTACTTC.

The chain carries TRBV2 and TRBJ2-3; the D call may be TRBD1 or TRBD2 (6 bases each). Trimming cost V 6 bases and J 2 bases, with 12 bases left between them. The CDR3 runs to 14 residues. Germline V gives CDR1 SNHLY, CDR2 FYNNEI. DNA of the CDR3: TGTGCCAGCAGCTTACAGGGACTCACAGATACGCAGTATTTT. This encodes CASSLQGLTDTQYF.

The chain uses TRBV7-6 and TRBJ2-1, with 11 bases aligning to TRBD2. CDR1 is SGHVS and CDR2 is FNYEAQ in the germline V gene. This CDR3 comprises 18 residues. Trimming at V came to 4 bases and at J to 2 bases, leaving 10 bases not matched to a gene. Here the CDR3 DNA reads TGTGCCAGCAGCTGGGGTCGTAGCGGGAGGGACCCCTACAATGAGCAGTTCTTC. This translates into CASSWGRSGRDPYNEQFF.

The V and J genes are TRBV7-8 and TRBJ2-7; D perhaps matches TRBD1 (6 bases). V was trimmed by 4 bases and J by 2 bases, leaving 9 bases between them. Germline CDR1 SGHVS, CDR2 FQNEAQ. The CDR3 spans 13 residues. The DNA of the CDR3 is TGTGCCAGCAGCTACAGGGTTGCCTACGAGCAGTACTTC. This gives the protein CASSYRVAYEQYF.

J is TRBJ1-5 and V is TRBV19; D might be TRBD1 (6 bases). CDR1 is LNHDA and CDR2 is SQIVND in the germline V gene (reference sequence). V gave up 4 bases and J gave up 5 bases, with 15 bases separating them. The CDR3 has 15 residues. The CDR3: CASSKGVLGDQPQHF. The CDR3 bases are TGTGCCAGTAGTAAGGGGGTACTGGGGGATCAGCCCCAGCATTTT.

This chain joins TRBV5-1 and TRBJ2-7, with 10 bases lining up with TRBD2. Germline-derived CDR1 and CDR2 are SGHRS and YFSETQ. There are 14 residues in the CDR3. V was clipped by 3 bases and J by 4 bases; unmatched bases: 4. DNA of the CDR3: TGCGCCAGCAGCTCCGAGCGGGAGGGTTACGAGCAGTACTTC. Translating it yields CASSSEREGYEQYF. Supplemented by reference TRBV5-1 and TRBJ2-7, the full variable domain reads KAGVTQTPRYLIKTRGQQVTLSCSPISGHRSVSWYQQTPGQGLQFLFEYFSETQRNKGNFPGRFSGRQFSNSRSEMNVSTLELGDSALYLCASSSEREGYEQYFGPGTRLTVT.

V usage is TRBV7-9 and J usage is TRBJ2-3, with no clear D. Germline CDR1 reads SEHNR; CDR2 reads FQNEAQ (reference sequence). The CDR3 runs to 12 residues. Trimming cost V 4 bases and J 6 bases, with 8 bases left between them. The CDR3 region has the DNA TGTGCCAGCAGCTCCGAGGCCGATACGCAGTATTTT. This translates into CASSSEADTQYF.

The rearrangement links TRBV5-1 to TRBJ2-7; 9 bases fit TRBD2. Germline values: CDR1 SGHRS, CDR2 YFSETQ. The CDR3 extends over 15 amino acids. J was trimmed by 5 bases and V by 1 base; bases with no gene match: 7. The CDR3 loop reads CASSLKGGRVNEQYF. As DNA, the CDR3 is TGCGCCAGCAGCTTGAAAGGCGGGAGGGTGAACGAGCAGTACTTC.

The chain carries TRBV25-1 and TRBJ1-2; 9 bases are shared with TRBD1. This CDR3 spans 14 amino acids. The trim removed 4 bases at V and 7 bases at J, leaving 7 bases unmatched. Per germline, CDR1 MGHDK and CDR2 SYGVNS. The CDR3 is CASSGPDRGGGYTF. In nucleotides, the CDR3 is TGTGCCAGCAGTGGGCCGGACAGGGGTGGTGGCTACACCTTC.

The genes are TRBV6-5 and TRBJ2-7, with no clear D. Trimming took 2 bases from V and 6 from J, leaving 14 bases between them. The germline V gene has CDR1 MNHEY and CDR2 SVGAGI. This CDR3 comprises 14 residues. The CDR3 spells CASSYGPRNAEQYF. CDR3 coding DNA: TGTGCCAGCAGTTACGGCCCTCGCAATGCCGAGCAGTACTTC.

The rearrangement joins TRBV6-1 to TRBJ1-2, with TRBD1 as a possible D gene (5 bases). The CDR3 length is 12 residues. The germline gives CDR1 MNHNS, CDR2 SASEGT. The V end lost 8 bases, the J end lost 3 bases, and 10 bases lay between the germline ends. In DNA form, the CDR3 reads TGTGCCAGCGGAGGAGGGGACTATGGCTACACCTTC. Its protein is CASGGGDYGYTF.